These T cell receptor beta chains were read from a single sample in a study of blood T cell repertoires in COVID-19. Sequencing used immunoSEQ multiplex PCR; TCRdb keeps in-frame clones, though not all of them. The repertoire has roughly 150,000 clones, around 89% of them found once; the top ten carry 15%. The sample taken for sequencing was peripheral blood. The receptors shown here come from a woman aged 40-49 years with acute or convalescent COVID-19. Each CDR3 is given with its conserved first and last residue. The D gene is left open where the match is weak. Only some rows state a clone size, as once, few, many or a class for expanded clones.

j_gene | v_gene | d_gene | abundance | CDR3nt | CDR3aa
TRBJ2-5 | TRBV5-6 | TRBD1 | - | TGTGCCAGCAGCTGGGGACAGATCCAAGAGACCCAGTACTTC | CASSWGQIQETQYF
TRBJ1-6 | TRBV5-1 | - | - | TGCGCCAGCAGCCCCGGACAGCTAACACCGAGCTCCTATAATTCACCCCTCCACTTT | CASSPGQLTPSSYNSPLHF
TRBJ1-1 | TRBV30 | TRBD1 | - | TGTGCCTGGGAAGACAGGGTGGACACTGAAGCTTTCTTT | CAWEDRVDTEAFF
TRBJ1-5 | TRBV19 | - | - | TGTGCCAGTAGTATATCCCAGTTGAATCAGCCCCAGCATTTT | CASSISQLNQPQHF
TRBJ2-7 | TRBV5-4 | TRBD1 | once | TGTGCCAGCAGCTTGGACAGGGGCTCTTACGAGCAGTACTTC | CASSLDRGSYEQYF
TRBJ1-2 | TRBV7-9 | TRBD1 | - | TGTGCAGAAAAGGACAGGACTAACTATGGCTACACCTTC | CAEKDRTNYGYTF
TRBJ2-3 | TRBV5-6 | TRBD1 | - | TGTGCCAGCAGCTGGGGGACAGGCCTAGGCACAGATACGCAGTATTTT | CASSWGTGLGTDTQYF
TRBJ1-1 | TRBV11-2 | - | - | TGTGCCAGCAGTCGAGGGGAGGGAGGCACTGAAGCTTTCTTT | CASSRGEGGTEAFF
TRBJ2-3 | TRBV7-3 | - | - | TGTGCCAGCAGCCCTCCCGGCGGGGGCACAGATACGCAGTATTTT | CASSPPGGGTDTQYF
TRBJ2-2 | TRBV30 | TRBD2 | - | TGTGCCTGGAAGAAGCGGGAGTGGAACACCGGGGAGCTGTTTTTT | CAWKKREWNTGELFF
TRBJ2-7 | TRBV13 | TRBD2 | - | TGTGCCAGCAGCTCCCCCCCCTTAGCGGGGGGCCCCTACGAGCAGTACTTC | CASSSPPLAGGPYEQYF
TRBJ1-1 | TRBV6-6 | - | - | TGTGCCAGCAGTTTTGCTTTGCGAACTGAAGCTTTCTTT | CASSFALRTEAFF
TRBJ1-2 | TRBV5-8 | - | - | TGTGCCAGCAGCTGGTACAGGGTCATTGGGTATGGCTACACCTTC | CASSWYRVIGYGYTF
TRBJ2-2 | TRBV30 | - | - | TGTGCCTGGAGTGGACTAGCGAACACCGGGGAGCTGTTTTTT | CAWSGLANTGELFF
TRBJ1-6 | TRBV5-1 | TRBD1 | - | TGCGCCAGCAGCGAAGGGACAGTTCGTTCACCCCTCCACTTT | CASSEGTVRSPLHF
TRBJ1-5 | TRBV24-1 | - | - | TGTGCCACCAGTGATTTGGAAGGGGATCAGCCCCAGCATTTT | CATSDLEGDQPQHF
TRBJ2-1 | TRBV5-5 | TRBD2 | once | TGTGCCAGCAGCACGTTAGCGGGGTCCTACAATGAGCAGTTCTTC | CASSTLAGSYNEQFF
TRBJ2-7 | TRBV29-1 | - | - | TGCAGCGCGGCCGGAGGAGGGTCCTACGAGCAGTACTTC | CSAAGGGSYEQYF
TRBJ2-3 | TRBV11-2 | - | once | TGTGCCAGCAGCCGGGGGACAGACTTCTGGACAGATACGCAGTATTTT | CASSRGTDFWTDTQYF
TRBJ2-3 | TRBV19 | - | - | TGTGCCAGTAGGTTCGCAGATACGCAGTATTTT | CASRFADTQYF